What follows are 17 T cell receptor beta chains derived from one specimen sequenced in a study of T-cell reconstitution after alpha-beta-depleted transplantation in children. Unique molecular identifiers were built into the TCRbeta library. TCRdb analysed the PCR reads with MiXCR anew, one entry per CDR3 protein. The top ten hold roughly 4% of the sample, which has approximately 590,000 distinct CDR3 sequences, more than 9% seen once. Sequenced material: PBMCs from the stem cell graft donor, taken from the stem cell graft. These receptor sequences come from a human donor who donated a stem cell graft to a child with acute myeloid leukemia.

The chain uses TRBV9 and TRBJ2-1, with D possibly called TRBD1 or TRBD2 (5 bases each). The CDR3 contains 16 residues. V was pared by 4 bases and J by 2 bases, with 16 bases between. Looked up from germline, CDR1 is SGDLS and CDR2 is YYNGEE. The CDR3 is CASSPLRGPAYNEQFF. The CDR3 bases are TGTGCCAGCAGCCCCCTAAGGGGACCTGCCTACAATGAGCAGTTCTTC.

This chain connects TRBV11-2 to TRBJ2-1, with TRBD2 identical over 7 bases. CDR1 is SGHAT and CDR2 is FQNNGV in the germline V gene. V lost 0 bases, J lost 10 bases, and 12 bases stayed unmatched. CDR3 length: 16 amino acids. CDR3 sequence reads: CASSLELQSLASEQFF. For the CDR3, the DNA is TGTGCCAGCAGCTTAGAACTCCAATCACTAGCGAGCGAGCAGTTCTTC.

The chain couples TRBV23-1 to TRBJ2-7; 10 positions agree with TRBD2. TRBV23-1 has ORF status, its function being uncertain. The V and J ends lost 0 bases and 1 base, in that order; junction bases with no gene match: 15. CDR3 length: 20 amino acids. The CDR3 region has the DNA TGCGCCAGCAGTCAATCATATGCCTCAGCGGGAGGGCCGAGGTCCTACGAGCAGTACTTC. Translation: CASSQSYASAGGPRSYEQYF.

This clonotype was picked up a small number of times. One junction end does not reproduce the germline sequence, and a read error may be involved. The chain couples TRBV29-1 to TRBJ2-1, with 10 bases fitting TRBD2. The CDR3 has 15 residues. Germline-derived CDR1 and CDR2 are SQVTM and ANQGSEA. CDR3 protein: CSVEDKLAGDNEQFF. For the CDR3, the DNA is TGCAGCGTTGAAGATAAGCTAGCGGGAGACAACGAGCAGTTCTTC.

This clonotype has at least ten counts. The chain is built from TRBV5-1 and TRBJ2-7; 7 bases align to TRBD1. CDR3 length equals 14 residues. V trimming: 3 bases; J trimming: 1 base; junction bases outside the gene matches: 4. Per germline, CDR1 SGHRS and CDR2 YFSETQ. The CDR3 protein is CASSSTGDSYEQYF. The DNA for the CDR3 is TGCGCCAGCAGCTCTACAGGGGATTCCTACGAGCAGTACTTC.

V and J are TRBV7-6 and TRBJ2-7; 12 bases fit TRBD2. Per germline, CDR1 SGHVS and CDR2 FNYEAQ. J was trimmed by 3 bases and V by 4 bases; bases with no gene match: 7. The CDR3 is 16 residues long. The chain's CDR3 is CASSSTLTSGSYEQYF. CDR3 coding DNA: TGTGCCAGCAGCTCCACCCTGACTAGCGGGAGCTACGAGCAGTACTTC.

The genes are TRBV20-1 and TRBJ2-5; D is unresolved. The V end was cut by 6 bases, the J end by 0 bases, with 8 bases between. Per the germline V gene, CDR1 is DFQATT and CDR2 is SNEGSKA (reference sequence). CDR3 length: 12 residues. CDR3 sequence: CSATTHQETQYF. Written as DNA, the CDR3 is TGCAGTGCCACAACACACCAAGAGACCCAGTACTTC.

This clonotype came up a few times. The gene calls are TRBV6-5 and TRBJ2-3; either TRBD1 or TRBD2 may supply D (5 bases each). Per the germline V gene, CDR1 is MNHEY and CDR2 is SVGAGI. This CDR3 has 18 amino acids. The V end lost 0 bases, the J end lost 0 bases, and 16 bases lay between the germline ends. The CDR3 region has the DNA TGTGCCAGCAGTTACTCGGACGCCGGGACCTCAAGCACAGATACGCAGTATTTT. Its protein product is CASSYSDAGTSSTDTQYF.

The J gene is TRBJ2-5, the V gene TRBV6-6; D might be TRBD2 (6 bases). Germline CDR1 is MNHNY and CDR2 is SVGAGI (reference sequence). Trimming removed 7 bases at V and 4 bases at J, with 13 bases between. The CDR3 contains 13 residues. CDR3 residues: CASKRREAETQYF. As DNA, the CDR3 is TGTGCCAGCAAAAGAAGGGAGGCAGAGACCCAGTACTTC.

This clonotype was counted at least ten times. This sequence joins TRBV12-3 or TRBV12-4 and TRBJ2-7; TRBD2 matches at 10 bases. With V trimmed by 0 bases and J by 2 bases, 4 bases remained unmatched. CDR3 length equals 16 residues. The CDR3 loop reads CASSLALAGVPYEQYF. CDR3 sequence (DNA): TGTGCCAGCAGTTTAGCGCTAGCGGGAGTCCCCTACGAGCAGTACTTC.

The chain's CDR3 is CASSRQGVGLAGGKETQYF. Here the CDR3 DNA reads TGTGCCAGCAGCAGACAGGGGGTCGGACTAGCGGGGGGGAAGGAGACCCAGTACTTC. The chain carries TRBV7-3 and TRBJ2-5; TRBD2 aligns across 15 bases. CDR1 SGHTA and CDR2 FQGTGA come from the germline V gene. The CDR3 extends over 19 amino acids. The junction had 15 bases not matched to a gene; V was cut back by 5 bases and J by 5 bases.

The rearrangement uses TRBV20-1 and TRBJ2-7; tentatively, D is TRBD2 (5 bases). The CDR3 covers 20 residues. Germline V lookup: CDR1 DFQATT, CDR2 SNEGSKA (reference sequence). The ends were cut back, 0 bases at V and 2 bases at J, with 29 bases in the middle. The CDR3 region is CSARDSLPALGPGYPYEQYF. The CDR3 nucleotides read TGCAGTGCTAGAGATTCCCTCCCAGCACTAGGGCCGGGTTACCCCTACGAGCAGTACTTC.

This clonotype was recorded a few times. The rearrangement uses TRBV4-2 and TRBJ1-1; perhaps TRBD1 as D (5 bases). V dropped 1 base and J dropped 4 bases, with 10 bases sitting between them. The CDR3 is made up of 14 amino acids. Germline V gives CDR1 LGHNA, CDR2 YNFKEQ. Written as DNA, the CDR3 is TGTGCCAGCAGCCAAGGTAGGGGCTTCACTGAAGCTTTCTTT. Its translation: CASSQGRGFTEAFF.

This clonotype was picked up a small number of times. As DNA, the CDR3 is TGTGCCAGCAGCCGTGACGCGGGAGGGACAGATACGCAGTATTTT. Protein: CASSRDAGGTDTQYF. The chain carries TRBV7-3 and TRBJ2-3; 9 bases agree with TRBD2. The CDR3 is 15 amino acids. J was trimmed by 3 bases and V by 5 bases; bases with no gene match: 6. The germline gives CDR1 SGHTA, CDR2 FQGTGA.

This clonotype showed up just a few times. The CDR3 spells CASSYEGSGELFF. The CDR3 region has the DNA TGTGCCAGCAGTTACGAGGGCTCCGGGGAGCTGTTTTTT. This chain uses TRBV6-2 or TRBV6-3 with TRBJ2-2; weak D call: TRBD2 (5 bases). This CDR3 spans 13 amino acids. Between the trimmed V and J ends, which lost 2 bases and 6 bases, there was a span of 7 bases. Germline V gene data show CDR1 as MNHEY and CDR2 as SVGEGT.

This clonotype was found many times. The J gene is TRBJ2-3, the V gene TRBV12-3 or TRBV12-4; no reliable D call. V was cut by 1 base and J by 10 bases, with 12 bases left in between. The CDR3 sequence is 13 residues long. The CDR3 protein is CASSLETRWAQYF. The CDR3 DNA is TGTGCCAGCAGTTTAGAGACCCGTTGGGCGCAGTATTTT.

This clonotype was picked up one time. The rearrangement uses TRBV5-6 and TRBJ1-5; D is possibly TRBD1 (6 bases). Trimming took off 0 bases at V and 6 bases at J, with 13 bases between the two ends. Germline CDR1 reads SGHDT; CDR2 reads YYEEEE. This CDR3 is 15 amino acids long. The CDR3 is CASSLGAGAGQPQHF. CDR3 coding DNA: TGTGCCAGCAGCTTGGGGGCAGGGGCGGGTCAGCCCCAGCATTTT.